This T cell receptor beta chain was sequenced for a study of T cells in Graves' hyperthyroidism and ophthalmopathy. Notes on the study in general: A 13 V-J signature model discriminated ophthalmopathy versus stable hyperthyroidism.

What was amplified from RNA transcripts were TCR beta CDR3 regions. The TCR CDR3 first-round RT-PCR relied on the HTBI primer set. TCRdb recomputed calls from the multiplex PCR reads with MiXCR, one row per CDR3 protein. This table has 450,000 to 700,000 distinct CDR3 sequences, roughly 50% appearing once. Germline V gene data show CDR1 as LGHNA and CDR2 as YSLEER. CDR3 length equals 16 residues. On this clonotype: Its specificity is not known. With a much larger clone just one base away, this may be a read error.

V and J are TRBV4-3 and TRBJ2-6; D uncertain. Sample: peripheral blood or thyroid tissue (not recorded which). The source of this sequence is an adult woman with Graves' disease, either hyperthyroidism or ophthalmopathy (not recorded which). The CDR3 sequence: CASRQVAKTGANVLTF. CDR3 DNA: TGCGCCAGCAGACAAGTTGCGAAGACTGGGGCCAACGTCCTGACTTTC.